The clone carrying this T cell receptor (beta chain) was seen repeatedly, ten times or more. Time point in this sample: newly diagnosed GD, antithyroid drugs for less than 3 months. Generation of the TCR library employed RNA extracted from PBMCs. The data were obtained in a study of regulatory T cells in long-lasting Graves disease. J lost 5 bases, V lost 2 bases, and 8 bases had no gene match. Germline lookup yields CDR1 MNHEY and CDR2 SVGAGI. This CDR3 is 16 amino acids long. With iRepertoire HTBI primers and Arm-PCR of CDR3 regions, TCR beta libraries were built. TCRdb processed the multiplex PCR reads anew with MiXCR; each CDR3 protein has one entry. The sample includes approximately 480,000 distinct CDR3 sequences, 16% of them seen just once. The same data also went into a second study, on T cells in Graves' hyperthyroidism and ophthalmopathy.

Sequences were derived from peripheral blood mononuclear cells (PBMCs), sampled at new diagnosis, from a patient treated with antithyroid drugs. This TCR derives from a man in his forties with Graves disease. The J gene is TRBJ2-5, the V gene TRBV6-5, with 10 positions matching TRBD2. The CDR3: CASSYEAGGLMETQYF. CDR3 nucleotides: TGTGCCAGCAGTTACGAAGCGGGAGGGCTGATGGAGACCCAGTACTTC.